Each of the 23 T cell receptor beta chains below was sequenced from the same sample in a study of neurological immune-mediated disorders. TCRdb ran MiXCR on the 5' RACE reads and lists one entry per CDR3 protein. The sample lists around 37,000 distinct CDR3 sequences, 14% occurring once. Sequenced material: PBMCs. Every receptor here comes from a woman between 45 and 60 years old with HTLV-1-associated myelopathy (HAM/TSP).

Many counts were recorded for this clonotype. The chain recombines TRBV20-1 with TRBJ1-3; no firm D call. The germline V gene encodes CDR1 DFQATT and CDR2 SNEGSKA (reference sequence). V was trimmed by 3 bases and J by 10 bases, leaving 13 bases between them. The CDR3 is 12 amino acids. CDR3 nucleotide sequence: TGCAGTGCTAGCCCCCCCCTGGGAACCATATATTTT. It translates to CSASPPLGTIYF.

Ten or more counts support this clonotype. As DNA, the CDR3 is TGTGCCAGCAGTTTAGATAGGGGGGCTGGCTACACCTTC. It encodes CASSLDRGAGYTF. This rearrangement joins TRBV12-3 or TRBV12-4 to TRBJ1-2; the D gene is possibly TRBD1 (6 bases). The V end was cut by 1 base, the J end by 7 bases, with 10 bases between. The CDR3 length is 13 residues.

This clonotype showed up many times. The V call is TRBV15, the J call TRBJ1-6; D unclear. Germline V gene lookup returns CDR1 LNHNV and CDR2 YYDKDF (reference sequence). This CDR3 is 12 amino acids long. Trimming cost V 8 bases and J 6 bases, with 8 bases left between them. CDR3 DNA: TGTGCCACCCGTGGATCTAATTCACCCCTCCACTTT. It is translated as CATRGSNSPLHF. Full variable domain (outside the CDR3, taken from reference TRBV15 and TRBJ1-6): DAMVIQNPRYQVTQFGKPVTLSCSQTLNHNVMYWYQQKSSQAPKLLFHYYDKDFNNEADTPDNFQSRRPNTSFCFLDIRSPGLGDTAMYLCATRGSNSPLHFGNGTRLTVT.

At least ten counts were recorded for this clonotype. Here the CDR3 DNA reads TGTGCCAGCAGCTTAGGTGGGGCAGGGTTCAATGAGCAGTTCTTC. Amino acid sequence: CASSLGGAGFNEQFF. This chain joins TRBV7-2 and TRBJ2-1; tentative D call: TRBD1 (5 bases). The CDR3 has 15 amino acids. Trimming cost V 1 base and J 6 bases, with 13 bases left between them. Germline-derived CDR1 and CDR2 are SGHTA and FQGNSA.

This clonotype was detected many times. The chain recombines TRBV29-1 with TRBJ2-1; D is perhaps TRBD2 (5 bases). The CDR3 has 14 amino acids. The germline V gene has CDR1 SQVTM and CDR2 ANQGSEA. V dropped 6 bases and J dropped 6 bases, with 18 bases sitting between them. The CDR3 sequence: CSVERLPLTNEQFF. As DNA, the CDR3 is TGCAGCGTCGAAAGACTACCGTTAACCAATGAGCAGTTCTTC.

This clonotype has a count of ten or more. V is TRBV7-2 and J is TRBJ2-3; D possibly corresponds to TRBD1 (6 bases). The CDR3 extends over 16 amino acids. V lost 5 bases and J 2 bases, leaving 17 bases between the germline ends. Germline V gives CDR1 SGHTA, CDR2 FQGNSA. In nucleotides, the CDR3 is TGTGCCAGCAGCCTGCCGGGACAAAGTATCACAGATACGCAGTATTTT. Translated: CASSLPGQSITDTQYF.

This clonotype is termed medium-sized. The chain links TRBV5-1 to TRBJ2-3; TRBD1 agrees at 10 bases. Trimming at V came to 4 bases and at J to 4 bases, leaving 9 bases not matched to a gene. This CDR3 has 16 amino acids. Germline CDR1 SGHRS, CDR2 YFSETQ. This chain's CDR3 is CASSRRGQGRPDTQYF. In nucleotides, the CDR3 is TGCGCCAGCAGCCGACGGGGACAGGGGAGACCAGATACGCAGTATTTT.

This clonotype was detected many times. The CDR3 coding sequence is TGTGCCAGCAGCTTATGGGAGGGGACGCAGTATTTT. Translation gives CASSLWEGTQYF. The chain links TRBV11-3 to TRBJ2-3; 7 nucleotides match TRBD2. Germline V gene sequence: CDR1 SGHNT, CDR2 YENEEA. With 2 bases clipped from V and 9 bases from J, the junction kept 2 bases outside the gene matches. The CDR3 sequence is 12 residues long.

V gene TRBV28 combines with J gene TRBJ2-2; no reliable D call. The V end lost 6 bases, the J end lost 7 bases, and 9 bases lay between the germline ends. The CDR3 length is 12 residues. Per the germline V gene, CDR1 is MDHEN and CDR2 is SYDVKM. The CDR3 sequence is CASRGVGGELFF. In DNA form, the CDR3 reads TGTGCCAGCAGAGGCGTCGGCGGGGAGCTGTTTTTT.

The chain has TRBV7-6 and TRBJ1-6; D is unresolved. Germline V gene sequence: CDR1 SGHVS, CDR2 FNYEAQ. The CDR3 has 14 amino acids. V gave up 7 bases and J gave up 10 bases, with 17 bases separating them. CDR3 DNA: TGTGCCAGCAACCCAAACCTGTCCTTGTCACCCCTCCACTTT. Protein sequence: CASNPNLSLSPLHF.

This clonotype appeared many times. V gene TRBV20-1 combines with J gene TRBJ2-7, with a tentative D call TRBD2 (6 bases). Per germline, CDR1 DFQATT and CDR2 SNEGSKA (reference sequence). Between the trimmed V and J ends, which lost 2 bases and 2 bases, there was a span of 13 bases. The CDR3 contains 14 residues. CDR3 coding DNA: TGCAGTGCTAGACCCACGCGGGGAACCTACGAGCAGTACTTC. Its translation: CSARPTRGTYEQYF.

This clonotype occurred many times. The genes are TRBV7-2 and TRBJ1-3; 7 bases fit TRBD1. Unmatched junction bases numbered 10, after V lost 5 bases and J lost 6 bases. The CDR3 has 15 amino acids. CDR1 is SGHTA, CDR2 FQGNSA, per germline. CDR3 region: CASSPQGKSQNTIYF. The CDR3 bases are TGTGCCAGCAGCCCACAGGGGAAGAGTCAAAACACCATATATTTT. Together with reference TRBV7-2 and TRBJ1-3, the CDR3 gives the full variable domain: GAGVSQSPSNKVTEKGKDVELRCDPISGHTALYWYRQSLGQGLEFLIYFQGNSAPDKSGLPSDRFSAERTGGSVSTLTIQRTQQEDSAVYLCASSPQGKSQNTIYFGEGSWLTVV.

The table lists this clonotype with many counts. V and J are TRBV7-2 and TRBJ1-3, with D perhaps TRBD1 (5 bases). The CDR3 has 17 amino acids. Germline V gene lookup returns CDR1 SGHTA and CDR2 FQGNSA. The V end lost 1 base, the J end lost 4 bases, and 17 bases lay between the germline ends. In DNA form, the CDR3 reads TGTGCCAGCAGCTTAGAACTGGGCAGGGTTAAGGGAAACACCATATATTTT. It translates to CASSLELGRVKGNTIYF.

Turning to this clonotype: An end of the junction differs from the germline gene, which may be a read error. The CDR3 here is CATSDRDGPNYGYAF. CDR3 in DNA: TGTGCCACCAGTGATCGTGACGGACCTAACTATGGCTACGCCTTC. This chain uses TRBV24-1 with TRBJ1-2; D ambiguous. Germline V gene data show CDR1 as KGHDR and CDR2 as SFDVKD. The CDR3 has 15 residues.

This clonotype was observed at least ten times. V usage is TRBV10-2 and J usage is TRBJ2-7, with TRBD2 matching 12 bases. From germline, CDR1 is WSHSY and CDR2 SAAADI. CDR3 length: 13 amino acids. After removal of 8 bases from V and 5 bases from J, the junction contained 4 bases not matched to a gene. The CDR3 DNA sequence: TGCGCCAGCCGGACTAGCGGGGTCGACGAGCAGTACTTC. Its translation: CASRTSGVDEQYF.

This clonotype was detected ten times or more. The J gene is TRBJ1-1, the V gene TRBV5-1; D remains ambiguous. Germline CDR1 is SGHRS and CDR2 is YFSETQ. CDR3 length equals 13 residues. V dropped 0 bases and J dropped 1 base, with 4 bases sitting between them. The CDR3, as DNA: TGCGCCAGCAGCTTGGGGGAGAACACTGAAGCTTTCTTT. Its translation is CASSLGENTEAFF.

This clonotype was seen at least ten times. The CDR3: CASSPGGATNEKLFF. CDR3 sequence (DNA): TGTGCCAGCAGTCCTGGTGGGGCAACTAATGAAAAACTGTTTTTT. V is TRBV12-3 or TRBV12-4 and J is TRBJ1-4; D gene unclear. The V gene lost 5 bases and the J gene lost 0 bases, with 10 bases spanning the gap. The CDR3 length is 15 residues.

At least ten counts were recorded for this clonotype. This chain joins TRBV28 and TRBJ1-1; D ambiguous. The CDR3 contains 14 residues. The V and J ends lost 2 bases and 1 base respectively, with 8 bases between them. In germline, CDR1 is MDHEN, CDR2 SYDVKM. CDR3 nucleotide sequence: TGTGCCAGCAGTTTAGGCCGGTCGAACACTGAAGCTTTCTTT. Protein sequence: CASSLGRSNTEAFF.

As concerns this clonotype: At one of its ends the junction is not consistent with the germline gene, which may arise from a read error. The rearrangement uses TRBV9 and TRBJ2-6; the D gene is possibly TRBD2 (5 bases). The germline V gene encodes CDR1 SGDLS and CDR2 YYNGEE. The CDR3 is 17 residues long. CDR3 bases: TGTGCCATCAGCGTTGGACCGGGGTTGTCTGGGGCCAACGTCCTGACTTTC. Translating it yields CAISVGPGLSGANVLTF.

At least ten counts were recorded for this clonotype. This chain links TRBV6-5 with TRBJ1-4; the match to TRBD1 covers 8 bases. The CDR3 length is 15 residues. CDR1 MNHEY and CDR2 SVGAGI come from the germline V gene. Unmatched junction bases numbered 11, after V lost 6 bases and J lost 8 bases. The chain's CDR3 is CASSRARTGKEKLFF. CDR3 DNA sequence: TGTGCCAGCAGCCGTGCCCGGACAGGGAAGGAAAAACTGTTTTTT.

This chain uses TRBV5-8 with TRBJ2-1; 13 positions match TRBD2. V lost 0 bases and J lost 1; bases outside the gene matches: 10. CDR1 SGHTS and CDR2 YDEGEE come from the germline V gene. This CDR3 region has 20 residues. CDR3: CASSLVMGLAGKGSYNEQFF. In DNA form, the CDR3 reads TGTGCCAGCAGCTTGGTTATGGGACTAGCGGGAAAGGGGTCCTACAATGAGCAGTTCTTC.

This clonotype was recorded at least ten times. This chain connects TRBV12-3 or TRBV12-4 to TRBJ1-5; D might be TRBD1 (5 bases). With 3 bases removed from V and 6 bases from J, the gap between germline ends came to 9 bases. CDR3 length equals 13 residues. CDR3 protein: CASSFSGGQPQHF. For the CDR3, the DNA is TGTGCCAGCAGTTTTTCCGGGGGTCAGCCCCAGCATTTT.

This clonotype was observed at least ten times. The chain carries TRBV3-1 and TRBJ2-5; D may be TRBD2 (5 bases). This CDR3 has 14 amino acids. Germline V CDR1 and CDR2: LGHDT, YNNKEL (reference sequence). Between the trimmed V and J ends, which lost 2 bases and 3 bases, there was a span of 10 bases. The CDR3: CASSQLISEETQYF. As DNA, the CDR3 is TGTGCCAGCAGCCAATTAATTAGCGAAGAGACCCAGTACTTC.